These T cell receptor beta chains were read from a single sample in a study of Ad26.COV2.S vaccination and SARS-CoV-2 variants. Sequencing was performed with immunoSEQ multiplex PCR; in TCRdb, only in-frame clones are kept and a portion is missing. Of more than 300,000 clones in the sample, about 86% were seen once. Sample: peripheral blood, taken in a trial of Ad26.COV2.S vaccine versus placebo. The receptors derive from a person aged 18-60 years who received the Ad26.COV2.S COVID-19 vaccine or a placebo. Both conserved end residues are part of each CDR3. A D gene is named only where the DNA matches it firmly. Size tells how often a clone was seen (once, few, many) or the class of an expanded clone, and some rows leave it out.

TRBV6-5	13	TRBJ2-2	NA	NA	TGTGCCAGCAGTCGACTGAACACCGGGGAGCTGTTTTTT	CASSRLNTGELFF
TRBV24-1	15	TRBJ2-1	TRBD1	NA	TGTGCCACCAGTGTGGGGGACAGCTCCTACAATGAGCAGTTCTTC	CATSVGDSSYNEQFF
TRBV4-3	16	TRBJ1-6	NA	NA	TGCGCCAGCAGCCAACTAGGTAGCTCCTATAATTCACCCCTCCACTTT	CASSQLGSSYNSPLHF
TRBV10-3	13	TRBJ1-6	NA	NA	TGTGCCATCAGCGGCGGAAGGAATTCACCCCTCCACTTT	CAISGGRNSPLHF
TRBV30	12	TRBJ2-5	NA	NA	TGTGCCGGAAAGGACCCACGGGAGACCCAGTACTTC	CAGKDPRETQYF
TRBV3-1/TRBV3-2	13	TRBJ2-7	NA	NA	TGTGCCAGCAGACTAAGAGACGTTGGAGAGCAGTACTTC	CASRLRDVGEQYF
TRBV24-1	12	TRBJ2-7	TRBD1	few	TGTGCTGTCGGGGACAGGGATGGGGAGCAGTACTTC	CAVGDRDGEQYF
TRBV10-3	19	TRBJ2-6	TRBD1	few	TGTGCCATCAGCCCCGGTAGGACAGGGGGCGGCTCTGGGGCCAACGTCCTGACTTTC	CAISPGRTGGGSGANVLTF
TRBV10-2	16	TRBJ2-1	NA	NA	TGCGCCAGCAGTGAGTCGTCGTGGGCTTCCTACAATGAGCAGTTCTTC	CASSESSWASYNEQFF
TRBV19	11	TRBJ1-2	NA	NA	TGTGCCAGTAGCTGGGGTTATGGCTACACCTTC	CASSWGYGYTF
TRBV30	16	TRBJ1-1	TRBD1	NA	TGTGCCTGGAGACAGACAGGGGGGGAATTGAACACTGAAGCTTTCTTT	CAWRQTGGELNTEAFF
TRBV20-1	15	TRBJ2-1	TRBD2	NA	TGCAGTGCTAGTTCACTAGCGGGGGTGTACAATGAGCAGTTCTTC	CSASSLAGVYNEQFF
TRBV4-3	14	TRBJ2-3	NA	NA	TGCGCCAGCAACCAAGTCATATATCCAGATACGCAGTATTTT	CASNQVIYPDTQYF
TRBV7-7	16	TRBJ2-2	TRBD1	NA	TGTGCCAGCAGCCCACGACAGGGCGATTACACCGGGGAGCTGTTTTTT	CASSPRQGDYTGELFF
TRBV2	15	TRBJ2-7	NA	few	TGTGCCTCTCAGCTGAGCCGGGGTCAAACCTACGAGCAGTACTTC	CASQLSRGQTYEQYF
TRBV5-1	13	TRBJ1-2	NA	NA	TGCGCCAGCAGCTTGGCCGACAGGTATGGCTACACCTTC	CASSLADRYGYTF
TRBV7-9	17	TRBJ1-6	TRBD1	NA	TGTGCCAGCAGTCCTCGTGGTGCATGGGACAGAAATTCACCCCTCCACTTT	CASSPRGAWDRNSPLHF
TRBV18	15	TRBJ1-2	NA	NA	TGTGCCAGCTCACCACCGTCCTTGCGGAATGATGGCTACACCTTC	CASSPPSLRNDGYTF
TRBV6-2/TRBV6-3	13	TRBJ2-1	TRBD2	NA	TGTGCCAGCAGTTACTCCTCTGGACTAGAGGGGTTCTTC	CASSYSSGLEGFF
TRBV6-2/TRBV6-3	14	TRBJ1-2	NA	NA	TGTGCCAGCAGTCCACGGGACGCTAACTATGGCTACACCTTC	CASSPRDANYGYTF
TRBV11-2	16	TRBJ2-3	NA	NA	TGTGCCAGCAGCCGCCTGTTGGCGGTTAGCACAGATACGCAGTATTTT	CASSRLLAVSTDTQYF
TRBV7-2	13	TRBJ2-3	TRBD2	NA	TGTGCCTCCGGTAGCGGGGTGGGAGATACGCAGTATTTT	CASGSGVGDTQYF
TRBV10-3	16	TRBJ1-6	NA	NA	TGTGCCATCAGTGACCTAGGAGGACAGAGCTCATTCACCCTCCACTTT	CAISDLGGQSSFTLHF
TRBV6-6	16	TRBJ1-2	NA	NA	TGTGCCAGCAGACACCCCCCCCGAAGGGGAAACTATGGCTACACCTTC	CASRHPPRRGNYGYTF
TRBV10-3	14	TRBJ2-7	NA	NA	TGTGCCACCCTAACAGACCCATACTCCTACGAGCAGTACTTC	CATLTDPYSYEQYF
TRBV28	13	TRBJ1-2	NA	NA	TGTGCCAGCAGTTTAAGGGCACTGTATGGCTACACCTTC	CASSLRALYGYTF
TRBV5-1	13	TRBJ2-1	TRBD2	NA	TGCGCCAGCAGGGCTAGCGGGGGAAATGAGCAGTTCTTC	CASRASGGNEQFF
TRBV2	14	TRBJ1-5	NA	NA	TGTGCCAGCAGCCCGCGGGCAGGCAATCAGCCCCAGCATTTT	CASSPRAGNQPQHF
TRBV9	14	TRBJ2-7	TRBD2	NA	TGTGCCAGCAGCAGAACGGGGGGCTCCTACGAGCAGTACTTC	CASSRTGGSYEQYF
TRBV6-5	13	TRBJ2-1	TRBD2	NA	TGTGCCAGCAGCCTACTAGCGACTAATGAGCAGTTCTTC	CASSLLATNEQFF
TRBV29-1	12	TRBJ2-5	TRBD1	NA	TGCAGCACAACGACAGGGCAAGAGACCCAGTACTTC	CSTTTGQETQYF
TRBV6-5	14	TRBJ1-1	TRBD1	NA	TGTGCCAGCAGGAGAAAAGGGGGCGCGACTGAAGCTTTCTTT	CASRRKGGATEAFF
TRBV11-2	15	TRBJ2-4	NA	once	TGTGCCAGCAGCTTAGGAGGATTAGCCAAAAACATTCAGTACTTC	CASSLGGLAKNIQYF
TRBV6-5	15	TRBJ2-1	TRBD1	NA	TGTGCCAGCAGTTACGGGACAGGGACCTACAATGAGCAGTTCTTC	CASSYGTGTYNEQFF
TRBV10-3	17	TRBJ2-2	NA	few	TGTGCCATCAGTGAGTCGACCCGGACGGTGAACACCGGGGAGCTGTTTTTT	CAISESTRTVNTGELFF
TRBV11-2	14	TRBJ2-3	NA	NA	TGTGCCAGCAGCTTAAGGATTAGCACAGATACGCAGTATTTT	CASSLRISTDTQYF
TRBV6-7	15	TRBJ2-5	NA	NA	TGTGCCAGCAGTATAGAGAGGGGGGAGCAAGAGACCCAGTACTTC	CASSIERGEQETQYF
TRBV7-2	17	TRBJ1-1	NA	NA	TGTGCCAGCAGCTCCCGGGTGGGGGGGGTGACGAACACTGAAGCTTTCTTT	CASSSRVGGVTNTEAFF
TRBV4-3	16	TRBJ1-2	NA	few	TGCGCCAGCAGCCAAGACTCCAGGGGCCTCAACTATGGCTACACCTTC	CASSQDSRGLNYGYTF
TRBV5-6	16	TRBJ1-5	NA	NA	TGTGCCAGCAGCCAAGGAGGAGGGAATGGCAATCAGCCCCAGCATTTT	CASSQGGGNGNQPQHF
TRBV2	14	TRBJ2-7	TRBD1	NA	TGTGCCAGCAGTGAACTAAGGGGGCTGAACGAGCAGTACTTC	CASSELRGLNEQYF
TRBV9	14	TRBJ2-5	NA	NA	TGTGCCAGCAGCGTAGCGGGACATCTGGAGACCCAGTACTTC	CASSVAGHLETQYF
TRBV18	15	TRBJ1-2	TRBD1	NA	TGTGCCAGCTCACGATTCGGACAGGGGGCGGATGGCTACACCTTC	CASSRFGQGADGYTF